This T cell receptor (beta chain) emerged from a study of blood T cells in healthy people across ages. The CDR3 runs to 13 residues. After removal of 7 bases from V and 7 bases from J, the junction contained 9 bases not matched to a gene. CDR1 and CDR2 (germline): MDHEN, SYDVKM. With a J-beta primer mix and a sample-barcoded 5' primer, a second PCR ran roughly 6 to 12 cycles. TCRdb processed the 5' RACE reads anew with MiXCR; each CDR3 protein has one entry. In the table there are about 1.7 million distinct CDR3 sequences, roughly 27% of which are singletons. This receptor was identified in a woman aged 25 to 39 in good health. The sequencing input was blood. This sequence joins TRBV28 and TRBJ2-7; 8 bases are a match to TRBD2. The CDR3 nucleotides read TGTGCCAGCACCGGACTAGCTGCATGGGAGCAGTACTTC. It codes for CASTGLAAWEQYF.